This T cell receptor beta chain is from a study of OX40 agonist ivuxolimab in advanced cancers. Describing the broader study: Ivuxolimab was an agonistic, fully human IgG2 monoclonal antibody directed against OX40 (CD134), a costimulatory receptor. The monotherapy dose-escalation portion (N of about 50 patients) of the phase I ivuxolimab trial is reported in the paper. Three dose-escalation patients achieved partial responses, one with hepatocellular carcinoma and two with cutaneous melanoma. Prior anti-PD-1, anti-PD-L1 or anti-CTLA-4 therapy was permitted, and checkpoint inhibitors had been received by about 36% of dose-escalation patients. Intravenous ivuxolimab was administered to patients every 2 weeks at six dose levels: 0.01, 0.1, 0.3, 1.5, 3 and 10 mg/kg. Of the approximately 50 dose-escalation patients, hepatocellular carcinoma was present in roughly 19, melanoma in around 15, renal cell carcinoma in 9 and head and neck cancer in 9. Peripheral TCRbeta sequencing aimed to test whether ivuxolimab altered TCR sequence diversity and caused clonal T-cell expansion. In the dose-escalation cohort, around four fifths of patients were male, and the mean age was around 65 years with a range of roughly 20 to 79. Broad study findings and their caveats: Clonal expansion of both CD4+ and CD8+ blood T cells was observed from baseline to week 6 at doses 0.1 to 3.0 mg/kg. Low levels of normalized T-cell clonal expansion were also seen in some patients who did not respond. In the 0.1-3.0 mg/kg groups, partial responders were among the patients with the lowest normalized peripheral clonal expansion, particularly in CD8+ T cells. The antigen specificity of the peripheral T cells that underwent clonal expansion was not determined. On average, CD8+ T cells showed more expanded clones than CD4+ T cells after ivuxolimab.

V is pruned by 5 bases and J by 8 bases, leaving 8 bases of the junction without a gene match. The CDR3 contains 13 residues, cysteine and phenylalanine counted. Of the read, only the CDR3 DNA is kept; its 39 bases are in frame from base 1. In the germline V gene, CDR1 corresponds to MNHEY and CDR2 to SVGAGI. The trial excluded patients who had a history of autoimmune disease or who were on systemic immunosuppression. In every dose cohort, peripheral blood was drawn for TCR sequencing at baseline, cycle 4 day 1, and cycle 7 day 1. Samples came from an open-label, multicenter, first-in-human phase I dose-escalation trial of ivuxolimab. Adults with locally advanced or metastatic melanoma, renal cell, hepatocellular, or head and neck squamous cell carcinoma were enrolled in the trial. CD4+ and CD8+ T cells were sorted separately from peripheral blood before TCR sequencing. Genomic DNA was extracted from sorted cells for sequencing of the TCRbeta CDR3 region. TCRbeta CDR3 regions were sequenced using the immunoSEQ Assay. What TCRdb holds here is the immuneACCESS table cut down to in-frame rearrangements. Part of the clones is not present; checked against another copy, under half of the missing clones reflect an unresolved V gene, and the others are unexplained. For this sample there are 35,000 to 45,000 clones; 70% to 90% appear just once. The ten largest clonotypes hold about 16% of the sample.

On this clone itself: Its antigen is currently not known. Base qualities are not recorded, but no much larger clone differs from it by a single base.

This material consisted of CD4+ or CD8+ T cells sorted from blood, taken in a trial of the OX40 agonist ivuxolimab. The chain joins TRBV6-5 to TRBJ1-1; TRBD1 agrees with 7 junctional bases. This TCR was sampled from an adult with an advanced solid tumor such as melanoma, head and neck, liver or kidney cancer. CDR3 sequence: CASSNYRGSEAFF. The DNA sequence is as follows: TGTGCCAGCAGTAACTACAGGGGCTCCGAAGCTTTCTTT.